This TCR beta chain was profiled in a study of T cell responses to AZD1222 COVID-19 vaccine. V was clipped by 4 bases and J by 5 bases; unmatched bases: 7. Germline V lookup: CDR1 SGHNT, CDR2 YYREEE (reference sequence). The CDR3 sequence is 16 residues long. As concerns this clone: The antigen is not known.

Some clones are missing from TCRdb's copy, which holds only in-frame ones; the method was immunoSEQ multiplex PCR. The sample lists 90,000 to 150,000 clones, approximately 85% occurring once. General study points: Of spike-specific TCRs, nearly half reportedly target regions left unmutated in variants. Vaccine-associated CD4 TCRs ranged over spike, dominating at 160-218 and 743-854.

The receptor was isolated from an adult in good health. The rearrangement uses TRBV5-4 and TRBJ2-5, with 14 bases fitting TRBD2. This specimen consisted of peripheral blood, obtained on day 0 of AZD1222 vaccination. DNA of the CDR3: TGTGCCAGCAGCCGGGGACTAGCGGGAGTGGGGGAGACCCAGTACTTC. It codes for CASSRGLAGVGETQYF.